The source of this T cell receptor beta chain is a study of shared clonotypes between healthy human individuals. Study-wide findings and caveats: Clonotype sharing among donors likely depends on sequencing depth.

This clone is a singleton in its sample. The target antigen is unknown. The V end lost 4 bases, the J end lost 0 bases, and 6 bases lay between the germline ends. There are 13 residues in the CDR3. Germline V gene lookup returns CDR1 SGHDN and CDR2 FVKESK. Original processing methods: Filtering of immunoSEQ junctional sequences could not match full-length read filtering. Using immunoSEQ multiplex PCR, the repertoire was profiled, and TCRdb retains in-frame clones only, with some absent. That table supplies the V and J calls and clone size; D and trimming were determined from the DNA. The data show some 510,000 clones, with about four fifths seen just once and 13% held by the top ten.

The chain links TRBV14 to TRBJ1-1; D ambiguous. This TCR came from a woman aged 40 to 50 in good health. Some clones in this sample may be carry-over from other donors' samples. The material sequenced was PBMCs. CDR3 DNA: TGTGCCAGCAGCCGTTCGATGAACACTGAAGCTTTCTTT. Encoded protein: CASSRSMNTEAFF.